The entry that follows covers one TCR beta chain sequence. Antigen specificity is unknown. TCRdb analysed the 5' RACE reads with MiXCR anew, one entry per CDR3 protein. Of some 390,000 distinct CDR3 sequences in the sample, 6.2% are singletons; the top ten hold 15%. The sample originates from a study of T cells after yellow fever vaccination. Study-level information: Fractions of limited cellularity were prepared by means of SMART-Seq v4 Ultra Low Input. Study-wide points: Some clonotypes were seen in both the CD4 and the CD8 compartments. These made up a small share and likely arose from convergent recombination. Post-booster repertoires contained most primary-vaccination clones again (almost 97% CD4, about 88% CD8).

Trimming at V came to 0 bases and at J to 10 bases, leaving 3 bases not matched to a gene. This CDR3 spans 13 amino acids. Germline CDR1 reads LGHNA; CDR2 reads YSLEER. The sequence was collected from a man aged 30 to 39 who received the YFV17D yellow fever vaccine. The V gene is TRBV4-3, the J gene TRBJ2-1, with 7 bases that match TRBD2. The source material was PBMCs, sampled 5 days after the yellow fever booster vaccination. CDR3 sequence reads: CASSQDTRGEQFF. CDR3 DNA: TGCGCCAGCAGCCAAGATACGCGGGGGGAGCAGTTCTTC.